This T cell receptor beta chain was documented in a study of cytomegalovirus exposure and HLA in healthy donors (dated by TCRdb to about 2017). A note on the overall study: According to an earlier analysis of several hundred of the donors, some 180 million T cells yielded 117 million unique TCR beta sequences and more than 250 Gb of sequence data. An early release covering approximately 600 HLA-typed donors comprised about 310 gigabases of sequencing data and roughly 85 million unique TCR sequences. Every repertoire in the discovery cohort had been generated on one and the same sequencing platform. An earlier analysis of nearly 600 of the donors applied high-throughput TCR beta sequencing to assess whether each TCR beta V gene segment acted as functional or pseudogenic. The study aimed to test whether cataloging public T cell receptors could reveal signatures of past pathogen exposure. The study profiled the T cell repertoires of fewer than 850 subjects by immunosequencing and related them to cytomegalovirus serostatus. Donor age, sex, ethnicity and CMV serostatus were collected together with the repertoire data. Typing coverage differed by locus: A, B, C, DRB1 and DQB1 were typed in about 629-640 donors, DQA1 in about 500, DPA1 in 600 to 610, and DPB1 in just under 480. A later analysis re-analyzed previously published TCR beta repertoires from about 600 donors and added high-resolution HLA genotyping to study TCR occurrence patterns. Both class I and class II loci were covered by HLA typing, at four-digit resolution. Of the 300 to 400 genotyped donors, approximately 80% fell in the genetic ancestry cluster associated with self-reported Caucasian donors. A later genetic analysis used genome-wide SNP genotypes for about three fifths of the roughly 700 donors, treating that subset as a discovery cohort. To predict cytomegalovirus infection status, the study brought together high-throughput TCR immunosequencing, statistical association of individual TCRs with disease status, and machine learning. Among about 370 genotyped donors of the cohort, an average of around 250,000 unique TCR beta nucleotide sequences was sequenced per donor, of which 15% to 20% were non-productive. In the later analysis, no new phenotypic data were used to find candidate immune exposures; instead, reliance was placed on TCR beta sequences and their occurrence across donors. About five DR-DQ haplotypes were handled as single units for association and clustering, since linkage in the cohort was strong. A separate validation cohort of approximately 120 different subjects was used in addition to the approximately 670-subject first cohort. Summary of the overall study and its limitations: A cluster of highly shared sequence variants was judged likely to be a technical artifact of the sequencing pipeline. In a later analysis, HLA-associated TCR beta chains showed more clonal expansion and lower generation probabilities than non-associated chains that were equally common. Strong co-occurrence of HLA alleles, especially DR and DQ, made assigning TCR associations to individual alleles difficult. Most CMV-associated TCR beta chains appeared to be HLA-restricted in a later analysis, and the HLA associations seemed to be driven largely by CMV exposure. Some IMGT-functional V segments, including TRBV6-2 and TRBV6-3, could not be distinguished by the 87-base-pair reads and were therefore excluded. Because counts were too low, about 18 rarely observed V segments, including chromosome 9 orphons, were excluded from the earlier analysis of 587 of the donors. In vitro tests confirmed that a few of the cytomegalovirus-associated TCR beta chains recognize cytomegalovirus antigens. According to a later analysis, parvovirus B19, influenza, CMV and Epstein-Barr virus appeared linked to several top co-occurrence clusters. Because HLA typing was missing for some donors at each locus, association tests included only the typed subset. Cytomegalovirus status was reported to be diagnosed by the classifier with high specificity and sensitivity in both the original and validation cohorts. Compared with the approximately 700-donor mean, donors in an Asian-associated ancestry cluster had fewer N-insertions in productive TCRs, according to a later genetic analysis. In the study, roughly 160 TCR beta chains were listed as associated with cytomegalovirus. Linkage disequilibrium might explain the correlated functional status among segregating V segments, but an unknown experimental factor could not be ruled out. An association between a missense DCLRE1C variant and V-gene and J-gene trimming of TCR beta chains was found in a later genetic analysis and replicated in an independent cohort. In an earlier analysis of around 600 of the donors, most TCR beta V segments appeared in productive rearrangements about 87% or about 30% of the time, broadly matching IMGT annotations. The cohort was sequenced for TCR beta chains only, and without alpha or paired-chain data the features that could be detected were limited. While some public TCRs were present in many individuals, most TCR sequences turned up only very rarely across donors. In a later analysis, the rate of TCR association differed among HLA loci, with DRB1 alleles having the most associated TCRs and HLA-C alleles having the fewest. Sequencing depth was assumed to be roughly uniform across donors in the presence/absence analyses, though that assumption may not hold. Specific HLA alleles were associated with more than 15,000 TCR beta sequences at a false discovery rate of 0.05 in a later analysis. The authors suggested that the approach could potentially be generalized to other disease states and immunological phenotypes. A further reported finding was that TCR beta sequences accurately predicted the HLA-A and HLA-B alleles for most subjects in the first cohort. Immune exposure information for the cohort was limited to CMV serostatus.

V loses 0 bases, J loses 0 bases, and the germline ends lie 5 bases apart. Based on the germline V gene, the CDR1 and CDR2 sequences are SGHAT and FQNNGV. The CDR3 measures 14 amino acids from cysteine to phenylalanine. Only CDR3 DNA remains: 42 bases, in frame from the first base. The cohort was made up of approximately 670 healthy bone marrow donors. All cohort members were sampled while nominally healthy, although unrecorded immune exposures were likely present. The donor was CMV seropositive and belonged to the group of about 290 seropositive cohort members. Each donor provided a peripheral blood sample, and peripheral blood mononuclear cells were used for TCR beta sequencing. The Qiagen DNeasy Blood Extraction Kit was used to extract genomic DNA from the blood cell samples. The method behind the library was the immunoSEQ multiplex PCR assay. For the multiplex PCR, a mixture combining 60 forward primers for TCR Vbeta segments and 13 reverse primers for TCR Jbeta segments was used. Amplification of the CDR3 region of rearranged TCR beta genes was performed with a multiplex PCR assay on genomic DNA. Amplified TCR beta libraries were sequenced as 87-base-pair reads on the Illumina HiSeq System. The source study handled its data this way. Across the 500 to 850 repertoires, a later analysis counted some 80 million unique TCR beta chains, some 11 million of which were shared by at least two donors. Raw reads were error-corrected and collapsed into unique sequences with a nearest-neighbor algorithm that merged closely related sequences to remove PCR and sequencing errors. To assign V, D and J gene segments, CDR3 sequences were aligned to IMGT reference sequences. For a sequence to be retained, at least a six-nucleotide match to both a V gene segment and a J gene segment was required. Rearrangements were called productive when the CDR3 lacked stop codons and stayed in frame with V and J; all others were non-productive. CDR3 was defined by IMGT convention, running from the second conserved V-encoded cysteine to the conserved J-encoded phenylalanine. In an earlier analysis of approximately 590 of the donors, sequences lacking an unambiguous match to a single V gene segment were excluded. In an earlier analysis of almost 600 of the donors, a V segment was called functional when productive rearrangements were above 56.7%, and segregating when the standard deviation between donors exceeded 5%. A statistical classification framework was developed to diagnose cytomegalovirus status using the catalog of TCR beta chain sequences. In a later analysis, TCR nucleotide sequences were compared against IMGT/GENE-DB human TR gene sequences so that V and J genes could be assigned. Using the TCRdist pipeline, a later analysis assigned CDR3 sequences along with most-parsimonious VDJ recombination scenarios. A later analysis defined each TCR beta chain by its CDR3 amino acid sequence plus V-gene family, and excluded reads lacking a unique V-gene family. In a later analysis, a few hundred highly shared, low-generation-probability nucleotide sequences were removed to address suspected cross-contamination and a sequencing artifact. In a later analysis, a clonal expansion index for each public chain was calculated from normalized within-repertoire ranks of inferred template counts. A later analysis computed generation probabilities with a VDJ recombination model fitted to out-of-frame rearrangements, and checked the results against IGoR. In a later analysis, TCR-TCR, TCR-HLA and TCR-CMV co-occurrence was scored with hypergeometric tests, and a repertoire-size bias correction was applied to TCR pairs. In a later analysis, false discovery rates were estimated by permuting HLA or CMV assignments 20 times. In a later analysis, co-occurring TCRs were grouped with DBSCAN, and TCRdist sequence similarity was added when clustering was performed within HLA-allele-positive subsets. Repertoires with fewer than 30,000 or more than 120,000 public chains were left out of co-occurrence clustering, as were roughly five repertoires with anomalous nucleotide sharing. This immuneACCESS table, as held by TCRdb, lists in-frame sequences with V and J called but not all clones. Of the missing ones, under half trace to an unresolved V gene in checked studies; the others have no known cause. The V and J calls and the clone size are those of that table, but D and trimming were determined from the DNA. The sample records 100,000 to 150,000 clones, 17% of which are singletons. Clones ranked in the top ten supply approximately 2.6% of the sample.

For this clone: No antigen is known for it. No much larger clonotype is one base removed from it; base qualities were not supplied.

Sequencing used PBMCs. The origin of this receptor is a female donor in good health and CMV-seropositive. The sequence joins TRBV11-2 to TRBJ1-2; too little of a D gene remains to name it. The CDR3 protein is CASSLDRANYGYTF. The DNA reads TGTGCCAGCAGCTTAGATCGCGCTAACTATGGCTACACCTTC.